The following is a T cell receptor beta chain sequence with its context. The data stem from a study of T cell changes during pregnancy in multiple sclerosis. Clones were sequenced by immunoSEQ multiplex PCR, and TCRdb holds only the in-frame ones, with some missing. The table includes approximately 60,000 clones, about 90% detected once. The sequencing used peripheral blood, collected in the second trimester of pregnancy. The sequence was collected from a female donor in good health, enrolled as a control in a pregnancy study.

The CDR3: CASSTVAGGIAYEQYF. In nucleotides, the CDR3 is TGTGCCAGCTCAACAGTAGCGGGAGGGATTGCCTACGAGCAGTACTTC. The chain is built from TRBV18 and TRBJ2-7, with TRBD2 matching 11 bases. The germline V gene encodes CDR1 KGHSH and CDR2 LQKENI. CDR3 length: 16 amino acids. V trimming: 5 bases; J trimming: 2 bases; junction bases outside the gene matches: 8.